The sequence of this TCR beta chain was determined in a study of metastatic and nonmetastatic thyroid tumors. Every patient was untreated before thyroid surgery. The table lists this clone with a few counts. CDR1 GTSNPN and CDR2 SVGIG come from the germline V gene (reference sequence). V gave up 7 bases and J gave up 4 bases; unmatched junction bases: 4. The CDR3 has 11 amino acids. TCRdb recomputed clones from the PCR reads via MiXCR. The sample holds over 10,000 clones, more than 30% seen once. Sequencing was performed on tumor tissue. The chain combines TRBV30 with TRBJ2-7; 7 bases align to TRBD1. The sequence was obtained from a female donor with papillary thyroid cancer or a benign thyroid nodule (not recorded which). Some clones in this sample may be carry-over from other donors' samples. DNA of the CDR3: TGTGCCTCGGCAGGGGGATACGAGCAGTACTTC. It specifies CASAGGYEQYF.